The 9 T cell receptor beta chains below come from one sample, sequenced in a study of T cell responses to AZD1222 COVID-19 vaccine. Assay: immunoSEQ multiplex PCR; the TCRdb copy retains only in-frame clones and omits some. The sample includes 150,000 to 200,000 clones, 85% to 90% seen only once; the top ten take over 4.5%. The sample consisted of peripheral blood, taken on day 0 of AZD1222 vaccination. These receptors all come from an adult in good health.

This sequence joins TRBV11-1 and TRBJ1-6; no clear D gene. Trimming pared 5 bases from V and 7 bases from J, leaving 15 bases between. There are 15 residues in the CDR3. Germline V gene data show CDR1 as SGHAT and CDR2 as FQDESV (reference sequence). The CDR3 spells CASSPAGPGNSPLHF. For the CDR3, the DNA is TGTGCCAGCAGCCCGGCCGGGCCAGGAAATTCACCCCTCCACTTT.

The gene calls are TRBV7-9 and TRBJ1-1; D not certain. CDR1 is SEHNR, CDR2 FQNEAQ, per germline (reference sequence). CDR3 length: 14 amino acids. The germline V and J ends were trimmed by 1 base and 4 bases, with 10 bases remaining between them. This chain's CDR3 is CASSLGTEITEAFF. CDR3 sequence (DNA): TGTGCCAGCAGCTTAGGGACTGAAATCACTGAAGCTTTCTTT.

The genes are TRBV5-1 and TRBJ1-1; 8 nucleotides align to TRBD1. The V segment lost 1 base and the J segment 0 bases; nucleotides outside the gene matches: 8. Germline V lookup: CDR1 SGHRS, CDR2 YFSETQ. CDR3 length: 17 amino acids. CDR3 sequence reads: CASSLRSLGQVNTEAFF. The CDR3, as DNA: TGCGCCAGCAGCTTGCGGTCATTGGGACAGGTGAACACTGAAGCTTTCTTT.

J is TRBJ2-5 and V is TRBV7-9; D is unclear. CDR3 length: 11 amino acids. V lost 7 bases and J 5 bases, leaving 8 bases between the germline ends. Germline loops: CDR1 SEHNR, CDR2 FQNEAQ (reference sequence). This chain's CDR3 is CASTSIETQYF. As DNA, the CDR3 is TGTGCCAGCACCTCCATCGAGACCCAGTACTTC.

This chain links TRBV7-9 with TRBJ1-4, with a weak D call TRBD1 (5 bases). The CDR3 totals 15 residues. Deletions cut 5 bases from V and 3 bases from J, with 13 bases between. Germline CDR1 and CDR2: SEHNR and FQNEAQ (reference sequence). The CDR3 spells CASSIYRRANEKLFF. CDR3 bases: TGTGCCAGCAGCATCTACAGGCGGGCTAATGAAAAACTGTTTTTT.

The chain carries TRBV2 and TRBJ1-5; D is unclear. This CDR3 has 15 residues. V lost 4 bases, J lost 1 base, and 11 bases lay in between. Germline CDR1 reads SNHLY; CDR2 reads FYNNEI. CDR3 sequence (DNA): TGTGCCAGCAGTGCGGGGTTATCGAGCAATCAGCCCCAGCATTTT. Translated, it gives CASSAGLSSNQPQHF.

The V gene is TRBV6-5, the J gene TRBJ2-7, with 7 bases fitting TRBD1. V dropped 6 bases and J dropped 6; count of bases not matched to a gene: 14. The CDR3 is 15 residues long. Germline V gene sequence: CDR1 MNHEY, CDR2 SVGAGI. CDR3 amino acids: CASSPNTGEDREQYF. CDR3 bases: TGTGCCAGCAGCCCAAATACAGGGGAAGATCGCGAGCAGTACTTC.

This clone has only a few counts. The chain links TRBV15 to TRBJ1-5; D unresolved. The germline V gene has CDR1 LNHNV and CDR2 YYDKDF (reference sequence). Trimming left V 0 bases short and J 6 bases short, with 12 bases between. This CDR3 comprises 15 residues. The CDR3 DNA sequence: TGTGCCACCAGCAGAGAAGGATGGGAGAGTCAGCCCCAGCATTTT. Protein: CATSREGWESQPQHF.

This clone appeared a few times. The chain uses TRBV12-3 or TRBV12-4 and TRBJ2-7, with 7 nucleotides matching TRBD2. This CDR3 has 13 amino acids. The J segment lost 5 bases and the V segment lost 5 bases, leaving 6 bases of the junction unmatched. Written as DNA, the CDR3 is TGTGCCAGCAGTATGACTAGCCTCCACGAGCAGTACTTC. This sequence encodes CASSMTSLHEQYF.